These T cell receptor beta chains were read from a single sample in a study of siplizumab effects on memory and regulatory T cells. This table comes from immunoSEQ multiplex PCR, and its TCRdb copy is limited to in-frame clones, with some not included. The table records over 95,000 clones, just under 95% of them present only once. Input material: non-Treg CD4+ T cells sorted from blood. The receptors derive from a human donor in good health. Both conserved end residues are part of each CDR3. The D gene is left open where the match is weak. Only part of the rows carry a size: once, few, many, or a class if the clone is expanded.

V,D,J,length,size,CDR3,DNA
TRBV7-6,.,TRBJ1-6,15,.,CASSRLGAPNSPLHF,TGTGCCAGCAGCCGACTGGGGGCCCCTAATTCACCCCTCCACTTT
TRBV2,TRBD2,TRBJ2-7,14,.,CASSVRAGGYEQYF,TGTGCCAGCAGTGTTCGAGCGGGGGGCTACGAGCAGTACTTC
TRBV2,TRBD1,TRBJ1-2,15,.,CASSAETGAMGGYTF,TGTGCCAGCAGCGCGGAGACAGGGGCGATGGGGGGCTACACCTTC
TRBV12-5,TRBD1,TRBJ2-1,15,.,CASGTGTGGVDEQFF,TGTGCTAGTGGGACCGGGACAGGGGGGGTCGATGAGCAGTTCTTC
TRBV6-5,.,TRBJ2-7,14,.,CASSQTGSSYEQYF,TGTGCCAGCAGTCAGACGGGGAGCTCCTACGAGCAGTACTTC
TRBV19,TRBD1,TRBJ2-5,14,.,CASSITQGVETQYF,TGTGCCAGTAGTATTACGCAGGGGGTGGAGACCCAGTACTTC
TRBV5-5,TRBD1,TRBJ1-5,15,.,CASSLLQGEHQPQHF,TGTGCCAGCAGCTTGCTTCAGGGGGAACATCAGCCCCAGCATTTT
TRBV28,TRBD1,TRBJ1-1,14,.,CASSGQGAPSEAFF,TGTGCCAGCAGTGGACAGGGGGCCCCCTCAGAAGCTTTCTTT
TRBV7-2,.,TRBJ1-1,16,.,CASSLVGISTNTEAFF,TGTGCCAGCAGCTTAGTGGGGATATCTACGAACACTGAAGCTTTCTTT
TRBV7-2,.,TRBJ2-1,15,.,CASSLRGPEYNEQFF,TGTGCCAGCAGCTTACGGGGGCCGGAATACAATGAGCAGTTCTTC
TRBV6-1,.,TRBJ2-2,13,.,CASSGLNTGELFF,TGTGCCAGCAGTGGACTGAACACCGGGGAGCTGTTTTTT
TRBV4-1,.,TRBJ2-3,12,.,CASSQVLDTQYF,TGCGCCAGCAGCCAAGTCCTAGATACGCAGTATTTT
TRBV15,.,TRBJ2-7,12,once,CATSREDYEQYF,TGTGCCACCAGCAGAGAAGACTACGAGCAGTACTTC
TRBV7-2,.,TRBJ1-5,13,.,CASSRIDNQPQHF,TGTGCCAGCAGTCGAATCGACAATCAGCCCCAGCATTTT
TRBV7-3,TRBD1,TRBJ2-3,13,once,CASSLTGADTQYF,TGTGCCAGCAGTCTTACAGGGGCGGATACGCAGTATTTT
TRBV18,TRBD1,TRBJ1-5,13,.,CASSQGQAQPQHF,TGTGCCAGCTCACAGGGACAGGCGCAGCCCCAGCATTTT
TRBV15,TRBD2,TRBJ2-1,16,.,CATSRDRSGAYNEQFF,TGTGCCACCAGCAGAGATAGGAGCGGGGCTTACAATGAGCAGTTCTTC
TRBV15,.,TRBJ1-2,18,.,CATSRAPYGSALMGGYTF,TGTGCCACCAGCAGAGCCCCCTATGGCAGCGCCCTGATGGGGGGCTACACCTTC
TRBV5-1,.,TRBJ2-7,15,.,CASSLEALTAYEQYF,TGCGCCAGCAGCTTGGAGGCACTTACCGCCTACGAGCAGTACTTC
TRBV5-4,TRBD1,TRBJ1-6,18,.,CASSLRTGVGSYNSPLHF,TGTGCCAGCAGCTTGAGGACAGGGGTAGGCTCCTATAATTCACCCCTCCACTTT
TRBV7-2,TRBD1,TRBJ1-2,16,.,CASSFYGQGPNYGYTF,TGTGCCAGCAGCTTTTACGGACAGGGCCCTAACTATGGCTACACCTTC
TRBV7-2,TRBD1,TRBJ1-6,16,.,CASSARTGSYNSPLHF,TGTGCCAGCAGCGCCCGGACAGGGTCCTATAATTCACCCCTCCACTTT
TRBV5-1,.,TRBJ2-6,15,.,CASGSGGLGANVLTF,TGCGCCAGCGGATCTGGCGGTCTAGGGGCCAACGTCCTGACTTTC
TRBV30,.,TRBJ2-7,13,.,CAWLGAPSYEQYF,TGTGCCTGGCTGGGGGCCCCCTCCTACGAGCAGTACTTC
TRBV28,.,TRBJ2-7,15,.,CASSGKGGGSYEQYF,TGTGCCAGCAGTGGCAAGGGCGGAGGTTCCTACGAGCAGTACTTC
TRBV7-9,.,TRBJ1-6,15,.,CASSLVVGTNSPLHF,TGTGCCAGCAGCTTAGTCGTGGGCACCAATTCACCCCTCCACTTT
TRBV6-4,TRBD1,TRBJ2-7,15,.,CASSDYDRVGYEQYF,TGTGCCAGCAGTGACTATGACAGGGTAGGATACGAGCAGTACTTC
TRBV28,TRBD1,TRBJ1-4,14,.,CASSPKPGQLALFF,TGTGCCAGCAGTCCGAAACCGGGACAGCTTGCCCTGTTTTTT
TRBV9,.,TRBJ1-2,14,.,CASSPRGGIYGYTF,TGTGCCAGCAGCCCCCGGGGAGGGATCTATGGCTACACCTTC
TRBV15,.,TRBJ1-5,14,few,CATSRGQVNQPQHF,TGTGCCACCAGCAGAGGACAGGTCAATCAGCCCCAGCATTTT
TRBV5-4,TRBD1,TRBJ1-1,13,.,CASSSTGQGKAFF,TGTGCCAGCAGCTCCACCGGACAGGGTAAGGCTTTCTTT
TRBV18,.,TRBJ2-5,14,.,CASSPNGGPETQYF,TGTGCCAGCTCCCCTAACGGGGGGCCTGAGACCCAGTACTTC
TRBV5-1,.,TRBJ1-1,13,.,CASSLERDTEAFF,TGCGCCAGCAGCTTGGAGAGGGATACTGAAGCTTTCTTT